A selection of T cell receptor beta chains follows, all from one sample in a study of radiation and T cells in renal cell carcinoma. The method was immunoSEQ multiplex PCR; TCRdb's version includes in-frame clones alone and lacks a portion of them. The sample yields tens of thousands of clones, about 85% seen once. The specimen was blood, collected from a patient whose treatment included radiotherapy and nephrectomy. These receptors were obtained from a man aged 50 to 59 with renal cell carcinoma. CDR3s include the opening cysteine and the closing phenylalanine or tryptophan. D genes are given only for firm matches. Clone size, where shown, is once, few, many, or a class for clones that have expanded.

>NA|TRBJ1-5|NA|TRBV11-3
TGTGCCAGCAGCTTGATCCAGGGGAGCAATCAGCCCCAGCATTTT
CASSLIQGSNQPQHF
>NA|TRBJ1-1|NA|TRBV7-2
TGTGCCAGCAGCTTACAGAGAAACACTGAAGCTTTCTTT
CASSLQRNTEAFF
>TRBD1|TRBJ2-7|NA|TRBV10-1
TGCGCCAGCAGAGGACAGGACGAGCAGTACTTC
CASRGQDEQYF
>NA|TRBJ2-2|NA|TRBV6-5
TGTGCCAGCGGCCGGGGGCTTAACACCGGGGAGCTGTTTTTT
CASGRGLNTGELFF
>NA|TRBJ2-7|NA|TRBV7-9
TGTGCCAGCAGCACGTCCTCAACCTACGAGCAGTACTTC
CASSTSSTYEQYF
>NA|TRBJ2-5|NA|TRBV7-9
TGTGCCAGCAGCTCCATAGGGGGTTATGAGACCCAGTACTTC
CASSSIGGYETQYF
>TRBD1|TRBJ2-5|NA|TRBV28
TGTGCCAGCAGTCTACCGTCGACAGGGAGAGAGACCCAGTACTTC
CASSLPSTGRETQYF
>NA|TRBJ1-3|NA|TRBV7-2
TGTGCCAGCAGCTTAGCAGCCACAACCCCTGGAAACACCATATATTTT
CASSLAATTPGNTIYF
>TRBD1|TRBJ2-1|NA|TRBV18
TGTGCCAGCTATCGGACAGGGGGCTCGGGTGAGCAGTTCTTC
CASYRTGGSGEQFF
>NA|TRBJ1-5|NA|TRBV13
TGTGCCAGCAGCTTAGGTAGGGCAGGGCATCAGCCCCAGCATTTT
CASSLGRAGHQPQHF
>NA|TRBJ1-2|NA|TRBV28
TGTGCCAGCAGTCCACAACCCTCAGCGGCCTATGGCTACACCTTC
CASSPQPSAAYGYTF
>TRBD2|TRBJ2-2|NA|TRBV10-3
TGTGCCATCGGGGGGACTAGCGGGAGTCGGAACACCGGGGAGCTGTTTTTT
CAIGGTSGSRNTGELFF
>NA|TRBJ2-7|NA|TRBV5-1
TGCGCCAGCAGCTGGGGGGTAGTGGACGAGCAGTACTTC
CASSWGVVDEQYF
>NA|TRBJ1-1|NA|TRBV5-1
TGCGCCAGCAGCTCGATGGTAGGGCGGAACACTGAAGCTTTCTTT
CASSSMVGRNTEAFF
>TRBD2|TRBJ2-3|NA|TRBV19
TGTGCCAGTACCGGGACTAGCGGGAGCACAGATACGCAGTATTTT
CASTGTSGSTDTQYF
>TRBD1|TRBJ2-5|once|TRBV7-9
TGTGCCAGCAGCCGTTCGGACAGGAGCCAAGAGACCCAGTACTTC
CASSRSDRSQETQYF